The rows below give T cell receptor beta chains drawn from one sample of a study of identifying expanded T cells in peripheral blood. Libraries were prepared by immunoSEQ multiplex PCR; TCRdb keeps only in-frame clonotypes and omits some of them. In the table there are over 100,000 clones, more than 70% of which are singletons. Sequences were obtained from blood. These receptors were collected from a person aged 18-69 years in good health. The CDR3 runs from the conserved cysteine through the conserved F or W. A D gene is named only where the DNA matches it firmly. Clone size is shown for a subset of rows, as once, few, many or a class of expanded clone.

V gene	clone size	J gene	D gene	CDR3 DNA	CDR3 protein
TRBV25-1	-	TRBJ2-7	-	TGTGCCAGCAGTGAAATAGGGTCAGGGGGGCGGAACTACGAGCAGTACTTC	CASSEIGSGGRNYEQYF
TRBV5-6	-	TRBJ2-7	TRBD1	TGTGCCAGCAGCTTTCGTTTGCCCGGGACAGTATCCTACGAGCAGTACTTC	CASSFRLPGTVSYEQYF
TRBV28	-	TRBJ2-3	-	TGTGCCAGCAGGCTGAATAAAGGTACGCAGTATTTT	CASRLNKGTQYF
TRBV2	few	TRBJ1-5	-	TGTGCCAGCAGTGAAGCGCTAGCAGGGACTAGCAATCAGCCCCAGCATTTT	CASSEALAGTSNQPQHF
TRBV10-3	-	TRBJ2-7	TRBD1	TGTGCCGTTGGCGGGACAGGCTCCGAGCAGTACTTC	CAVGGTGSEQYF
TRBV7-9	-	TRBJ2-2	-	TGTGCCAGCAGCTTAACCGGGGAGCTGTTTTTT	CASSLTGELFF
TRBV6-1	-	TRBJ1-1	-	TGTGCCAGCAGTGAAATAATAGACATGAACACTGAAGCTTTCTTT	CASSEIIDMNTEAFF
TRBV5-1	-	TRBJ2-6	-	TGCGCCAGCAGCTCCGGGGACTTAGGGGCCAACGTCCTGACTTTC	CASSSGDLGANVLTF
TRBV28	-	TRBJ2-2	-	TGTGCCAGCAGGTCGGATGGGGGACCCAACACCGGGGAGCTGTTTTTT	CASRSDGGPNTGELFF
TRBV6-5	once	TRBJ2-7	-	TGTGCCGGGGGGACAGACCACTACGAGCAGTACTTC	CAGGTDHYEQYF
TRBV2	-	TRBJ1-1	-	TGTGCCAGCGTGCTTGGTAGGGTGACTGAAGCTTTCTTT	CASVLGRVTEAFF
TRBV18	-	TRBJ1-5	-	TGTGCCAGCTCCCCAGGTGTTGGAGGGATGGTTCAGCCCCAGCATTTT	CASSPGVGGMVQPQHF
TRBV7-2	-	TRBJ1-5	-	TGTGCCAGCAGCCCCCAGGGGATCGGCAATCAGCCCCAGCATTTT	CASSPQGIGNQPQHF
TRBV5-6	-	TRBJ2-3	-	TGTGCCAGCAGCTTGGTGGGGCCGCCAGATACGCAGTATTTT	CASSLVGPPDTQYF
TRBV6-4	-	TRBJ2-1	-	TGTGCCAGCAGTGAGCAGGGGGGTGGGAATGAGCAGTTCTTC	CASSEQGGGNEQFF
TRBV7-3	-	TRBJ2-1	TRBD2	TGTGCCAGCAGCTTAAGGACTAGCGGGGGTAATGAGCAGTTCTTC	CASSLRTSGGNEQFF
TRBV5-1	-	TRBJ2-1	-	TGCGCCAGCAGCTTGGCCCGGAGGTCCTCCGATGAGCAGTTCTTC	CASSLARRSSDEQFF
TRBV27	once	TRBJ2-1	-	TGTGCCAGCAGTTTCCGGGACCATGAGCAGTTCTTC	CASSFRDHEQFF
TRBV28	-	TRBJ1-5	TRBD1	TGTGCCAGCAGTTTGGGGACAGGGTGGCCCCAGCATTTT	CASSLGTGWPQHF
TRBV7-2	-	TRBJ2-1	TRBD2	TGTGCCAGCAGCTTAGGGGAGCGGGAGCGGAGCAATGAGCAGTTCTTC	CASSLGERERSNEQFF
TRBV2	few	TRBJ1-2	-	TGTGCCAGCAGGCTCCGCTATGGCTACACCTTC	CASRLRYGYTF
TRBV28	-	TRBJ2-2	TRBD1	TGTGCCAGCAGTTCCCAACCGGGACAGGGTCGGTTTTTT	CASSSQPGQGRFF
TRBV7-7	many	TRBJ2-7	TRBD2	TGTGCCAGCAGTTCCCACCGGGGGGACGAGCAGTACTTC	CASSSHRGDEQYF
TRBV11-2	-	TRBJ2-7	-	TGTGCCAGCAGCTTCGGACCCATCCGGGAGCAGTACTTC	CASSFGPIREQYF
TRBV6-5	-	TRBJ2-3	-	TGTGCCAGCAGTCGGGGGGATACGCAGTATTTT	CASSRGDTQYF
TRBV28	-	TRBJ2-3	-	TGTGCCAGCAGGTCTGACCCAGGTACTAGCACAGATACGCAGTATTTT	CASRSDPGTSTDTQYF
TRBV19	-	TRBJ2-7	-	TGTGCCAGTACATCAGGGTTTGGCGAGCAGTACTTC	CASTSGFGEQYF
TRBV28	-	TRBJ2-7	TRBD2	TGTGCCAGCAGTTCCGGGGGGGACAACGAGCAGTACTTC	CASSSGGDNEQYF
TRBV18	-	TRBJ2-1	-	TGTGCCAGCTCACCAACGGGTAATGAGCAGTTCTTC	CASSPTGNEQFF
TRBV5-1	-	TRBJ2-2	-	TGCGCCAGCAGCTTGGGCCAGTTAGACACCGGGGAGCTGTTTTTT	CASSLGQLDTGELFF
TRBV5-1	-	TRBJ1-3	-	TGCGCCAGCACAGAGACAGATGCCTCTGGAAACACCATATATTTT	CASTETDASGNTIYF
TRBV9	few	TRBJ1-1	-	TGTGCCAGCAGCGTAGGAAGGGCTGCGACTGAAGCTTTCTTT	CASSVGRAATEAFF
TRBV5-6	few	TRBJ2-7	TRBD2	TGTGCCAGCAGCTTGATTTGGCGGGAGGCTTACGAGCAGTACTTC	CASSLIWREAYEQYF
TRBV10-3	-	TRBJ2-1	-	TGTGCCATCAGTGAGTCCCCAGGAGGGGTTTACAATGAGCAGTTCTTC	CAISESPGGVYNEQFF
TRBV6-1	-	TRBJ2-1	-	TGTGCCAGCAGTGAAGCGGAAAGACAGACGCAAGAGCAGTTCTTC	CASSEAERQTQEQFF
TRBV9	-	TRBJ2-1	-	TGTGCCAGCAGCGTAGACGGCGGGGCCTTTTACAATGAGCAGTTCTTC	CASSVDGGAFYNEQFF
TRBV28	-	TRBJ2-6	TRBD1	TGTGCCAGCAGTTTAAGGAGGCAGGGGGCTGCTGGGGCCAACGTCCTGACTTTC	CASSLRRQGAAGANVLTF
TRBV9	-	TRBJ2-3	-	TGTGCCAGCAGCCTATCCCCCTTTGGCACAGATACGCAGTATTTT	CASSLSPFGTDTQYF
TRBV7-8	-	TRBJ2-3	TRBD2	TGTGCCAGCAGCTTAGCCCCCCCAGCGGGGGGGCCAGATACGCAGTATTTT	CASSLAPPAGGPDTQYF
TRBV9	-	TRBJ2-5	-	TGTGCCAGCAGCGCACGAGGGGGGAGAGAGACCCAGTACTTC	CASSARGGRETQYF
TRBV9	-	TRBJ1-5	TRBD1	TGTGCCAGCAGCGTAGGGACAGGGGGAGGACAGCCCCAGCATTTT	CASSVGTGGGQPQHF
TRBV7-8	-	TRBJ1-5	-	TGTGCCAGCAGCTTAGTTCCGGGGGGCGCGGATCAGCCCCAGCATTTT	CASSLVPGGADQPQHF
TRBV6-5	-	TRBJ1-6	TRBD1	TGTGCCAGCAGTTACGATGGGACAGCGATTAATTCACCCCTCCACTTT	CASSYDGTAINSPLHF
TRBV5-1	few	TRBJ1-1	-	TGCGCCAGCAGCTTGGTCGGGCTGAACACTGAAGCTTTCTTT	CASSLVGLNTEAFF
TRBV4-3	-	TRBJ1-5	-	TGCGCCAGCAGCCAAACCAGGGGAGGCCAGCCCCAGCATTTT	CASSQTRGGQPQHF
TRBV6-1	-	TRBJ1-4	TRBD1	TGTGCCAGCGGGGGACAGGCGAATGAAAAACTGTTTTTT	CASGGQANEKLFF
TRBV25-1	-	TRBJ2-3	TRBD1	TGTGCCAGCAGACAGGGGGCGACAGATACGCAGTATTTT	CASRQGATDTQYF
TRBV18	-	TRBJ1-5	-	TGTGCCAGCTCACCAGCTCGGACAGATGATTCCCAGCATTTT	CASSPARTDDSQHF
TRBV10-3	-	TRBJ2-7	-	TGTGCCATCAGTGACGGGGCCTACGAGCAGTACTTC	CAISDGAYEQYF
TRBV29-1	-	TRBJ1-1	-	TGCAGCGTTGACCCCGGGAGGGGCGAAGCTTTCTTT	CSVDPGRGEAFF
TRBV27	-	TRBJ2-7	-	TGTGCCAGCATAGGGGGGCAAAGCTACGAGCAGTACTTC	CASIGGQSYEQYF
TRBV13	-	TRBJ2-7	-	TGTGCCAGCAGCTCTGGGGCGGAGGCCTCCTACGAGCAGTACTTC	CASSSGAEASYEQYF
TRBV9	-	TRBJ1-3	-	TGTGCCAGCAGCCTGGGACCCACTGCCGGAAACACCATATATTTT	CASSLGPTAGNTIYF
TRBV11-3	-	TRBJ2-7	-	TGTGCCAGCAGCTTAGCAGGGTCAGCCGTTGAGCAGTACTTC	CASSLAGSAVEQYF
TRBV11-2	-	TRBJ2-2	-	TGTGCCAGCAGCTTATATGGAACAACAGGCACCGGGGAGCTGTTTTTT	CASSLYGTTGTGELFF
TRBV5-1	-	TRBJ1-2	-	TGCGCCAGCAGCTTGGACCTGGTAGGGGGCTACACCTTC	CASSLDLVGGYTF
TRBV6-6	-	TRBJ2-3	-	TGTGCCAGCAGTCAGGGTAGCACAGATACGCAGTATTTT	CASSQGSTDTQYF